These T cell receptor beta chains were read from a single sample in a study of Ad26.COV2.S vaccination and SARS-CoV-2 variants. The method was immunoSEQ multiplex PCR; TCRdb's version includes in-frame clones alone and lacks a portion of them. The sample carries approximately 420,000 clones, around 87% recorded once. Source: peripheral blood, taken in a trial of Ad26.COV2.S vaccine versus placebo. These receptors were collected from a person between 18 and 65 years old who received the Ad26.COV2.S COVID-19 vaccine or a placebo. CDR3s include the opening cysteine and the closing phenylalanine or tryptophan. The D gene is left open where the match is weak. Size values are once, few and many counts, or a class for expanded clones, and some rows have none.

size: -; D: -; V: TRBV5-1; J: TRBJ1-6; CDR3: CASSLDQGPGTSLHF; DNA: TGCGCCAGCAGCTTGGACCAAGGCCCCGGGACAAGTCTCCACTTT
size: -; D: -; V: TRBV28; J: TRBJ1-5; CDR3: CASSLIRGQPQHF; DNA: TGTGCCAGCAGTTTAATAAGGGGACAGCCCCAGCATTTT
size: -; D: -; V: TRBV7-3; J: TRBJ1-6; CDR3: CASSLFKSARLNSPLHF; DNA: TGTGCCAGCAGCTTATTTAAGTCGGCTCGGTTGAATTCACCCCTCCACTTT
size: -; D: -; V: TRBV9; J: TRBJ1-5; CDR3: CASSAIPDQPQHF; DNA: TGTGCCAGCAGCGCAATTCCGGATCAGCCCCAGCATTTT
size: once; D: -; V: TRBV28; J: TRBJ2-7; CDR3: CASRSPGTNEQYF; DNA: TGTGCCAGCAGATCCCCCGGGACGAACGAGCAGTACTTC
size: -; D: -; V: TRBV9; J: TRBJ2-3; CDR3: CASSFDYRPYF; DNA: TGTGCCAGCAGCTTCGACTACCGGCCGTATTTT
size: -; D: -; V: TRBV14; J: TRBJ2-5; CDR3: CASGREETQYF; DNA: TGTGCCAGTGGACGTGAAGAGACCCAGTACTTC
size: -; D: -; V: TRBV27; J: TRBJ2-7; CDR3: CASSPAGGQGYEQYF; DNA: TGTGCCAGCAGTCCGGCGGGGGGACAGGGTTACGAGCAGTACTTC
size: -; D: -; V: TRBV30; J: TRBJ1-3; CDR3: CAWSGQQGNTIYF; DNA: TGTGCCTGGAGTGGGCAACAAGGAAACACCATATATTTT
size: -; D: -; V: TRBV5-1; J: TRBJ1-1; CDR3: CASSRDGLNTEAFF; DNA: TGCGCCAGCAGCCGGGACGGGTTGAACACTGAAGCTTTCTTT
size: -; D: TRBD2; V: TRBV6-5; J: TRBJ2-7; CDR3: CASRRAGGTYEQYF; DNA: TGTGCCAGCAGGAGGGCGGGGGGGACCTACGAGCAGTACTTC
size: -; D: -; V: TRBV28; J: TRBJ1-2; CDR3: CASSLGRYYGYTF; DNA: TGTGCCAGCAGTCTAGGGCGGTACTATGGCTACACCTTC
size: -; D: TRBD1; V: TRBV19; J: TRBJ1-2; CDR3: CASSSSWTGGIGYTF; DNA: TGTGCCAGTAGTTCCTCGTGGACAGGGGGGATTGGCTACACCTTC
size: -; D: -; V: TRBV24-1; J: TRBJ2-2; CDR3: CATSDFRGHRELFF; DNA: TGTGCCACCAGTGATTTCCGAGGCCACCGGGAGCTGTTTTTT
size: -; D: -; V: TRBV6-6; J: TRBJ2-5; CDR3: CASSFSTGTETQYF; DNA: TGTGCCAGCAGTTTTTCGACAGGGACTGAGACCCAGTACTTC
size: -; D: TRBD1; V: TRBV19; J: TRBJ1-6; CDR3: CASSALDRDNSPLHF; DNA: TGTGCCAGTAGTGCCCTGGACAGGGACAATTCACCCCTCCACTTT
size: -; D: -; V: TRBV3-1/TRBV3-2; J: TRBJ2-5; CDR3: CASSQVTSRARETQYF; DNA: TGTGCCAGCAGCCAAGTAACGAGCCGAGCCCGAGAGACCCAGTACTTC
size: -; D: TRBD1; V: TRBV6-5; J: TRBJ2-7; CDR3: CASSLLGQYEQYF; DNA: TGTGCCAGCAGCCTCCTGGGACAGTACGAGCAGTACTTC
size: -; D: -; V: TRBV2; J: TRBJ2-7; CDR3: CASSLNPGLGLNYEQYF; DNA: TGTGCCAGCAGTCTCAATCCCGGCTTAGGGCTTAACTACGAGCAGTACTTC
size: -; D: -; V: TRBV5-5; J: TRBJ2-5; CDR3: CASSWTFQETQYF; DNA: TGTGCCAGCAGCTGGACATTCCAAGAGACCCAGTACTTC
size: -; D: -; V: TRBV23-1; J: TRBJ2-7; CDR3: CASDGCTPYEQYF; DNA: TGCGCCAGCGACGGTTGCACCCCCTACGAGCAGTACTTC